What follows is one T cell receptor beta chain and its context. Its antigen is currently unknown. One entry per CDR3 protein results from TCRdb running MiXCR on the 5' RACE reads. This sample has thousands of distinct CDR3 sequences, with roughly 16% found just once. Points from the study as a whole: The TCR gene usage of tumor memory CD4+ T cells clustered together with blood and lymph node memory CD4+ cells and with lymph node naive CD4+ cells.

Germline-derived CDR1 and CDR2 are SGHTA and FQGNSA. Trimming took 5 bases from V and 2 from J; bases not matched to a gene: 8. There are 16 residues in the CDR3. V is TRBV7-2 and J is TRBJ2-1; 8 positions agree with TRBD2. The sequence came from a female donor with breast cancer. Material for sequencing was memory CD4+ T cells sorted from blood. The subset here: memory CD4+ T cells, CD4+CD45RO+CD25-. CDR3 in DNA: TGTGCCAGCAGCCAGCGGAACGGGAGGGCCTACAATGAGCAGTTCTTC. Its translation: CASSQRNGRAYNEQFF.